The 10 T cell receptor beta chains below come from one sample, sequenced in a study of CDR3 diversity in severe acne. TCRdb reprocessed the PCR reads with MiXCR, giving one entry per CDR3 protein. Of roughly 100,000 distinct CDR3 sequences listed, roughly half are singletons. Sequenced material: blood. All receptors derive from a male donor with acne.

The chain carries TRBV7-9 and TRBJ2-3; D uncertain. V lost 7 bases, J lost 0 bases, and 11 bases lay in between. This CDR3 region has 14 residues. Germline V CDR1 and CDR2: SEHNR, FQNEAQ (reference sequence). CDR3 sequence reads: CASNMGFSTDTQYF. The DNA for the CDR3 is TGTGCCAGCAACATGGGGTTTAGCACAGATACGCAGTATTTT.

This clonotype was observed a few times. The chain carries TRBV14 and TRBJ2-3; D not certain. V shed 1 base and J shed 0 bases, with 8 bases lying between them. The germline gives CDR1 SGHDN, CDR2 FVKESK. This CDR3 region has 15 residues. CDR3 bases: TGTGCCAGCAGCCAAGGGTACAGTAGCACAGATACGCAGTATTTT. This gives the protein CASSQGYSSTDTQYF.

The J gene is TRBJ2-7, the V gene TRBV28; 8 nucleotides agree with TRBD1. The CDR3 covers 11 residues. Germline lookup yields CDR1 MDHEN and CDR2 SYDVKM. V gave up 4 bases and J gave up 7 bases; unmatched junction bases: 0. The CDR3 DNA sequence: TGTGCCAGCAGTTGGACAGGGGAGCAGTACTTC. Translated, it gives CASSWTGEQYF.

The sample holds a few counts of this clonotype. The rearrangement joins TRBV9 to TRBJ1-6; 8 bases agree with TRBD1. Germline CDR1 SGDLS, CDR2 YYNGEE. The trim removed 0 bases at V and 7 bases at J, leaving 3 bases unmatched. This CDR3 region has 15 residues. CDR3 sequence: CASSVGTGMNSPLHF. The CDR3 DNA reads TGTGCCAGCAGCGTAGGGACAGGGATGAATTCACCCCTCCACTTT.

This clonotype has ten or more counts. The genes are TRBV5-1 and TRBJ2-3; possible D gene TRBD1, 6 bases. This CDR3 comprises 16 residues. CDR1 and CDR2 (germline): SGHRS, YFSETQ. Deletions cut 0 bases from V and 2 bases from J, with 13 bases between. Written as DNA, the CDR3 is TGCGCCAGCAGCTTGGTGGAAACAGGGTACACAGATACGCAGTATTTT. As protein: CASSLVETGYTDTQYF. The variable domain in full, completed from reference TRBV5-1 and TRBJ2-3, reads KAGVTQTPRYLIKTRGQQVTLSCSPISGHRSVSWYQQTPGQGLQFLFEYFSETQRNKGNFPGRFSGRQFSNSRSEMNVSTLELGDSALYLCASSLVETGYTDTQYFGPGTRLTVL.

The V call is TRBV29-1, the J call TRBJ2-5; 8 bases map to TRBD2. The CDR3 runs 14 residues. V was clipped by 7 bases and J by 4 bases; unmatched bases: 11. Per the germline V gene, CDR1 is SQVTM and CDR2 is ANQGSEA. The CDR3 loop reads CSGASGSLGETQYF. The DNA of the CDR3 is TGCAGCGGGGCGAGCGGGAGTCTGGGAGAGACCCAGTACTTC.

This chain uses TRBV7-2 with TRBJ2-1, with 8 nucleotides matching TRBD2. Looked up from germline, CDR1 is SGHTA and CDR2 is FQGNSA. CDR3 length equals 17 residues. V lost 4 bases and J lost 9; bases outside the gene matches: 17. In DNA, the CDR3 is TGTGCCAGCAGCTCCCGAGGGAGCGGGAGTCTCTACGGTGAGCAGTTCTTC. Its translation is CASSSRGSGSLYGEQFF.

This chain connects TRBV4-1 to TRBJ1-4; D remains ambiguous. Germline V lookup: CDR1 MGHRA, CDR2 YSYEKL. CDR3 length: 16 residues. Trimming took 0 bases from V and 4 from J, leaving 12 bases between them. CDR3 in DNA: TGCGCCAGCAGCCAAGATCTTATGCGCATTAATGAAAAACTGTTTTTT. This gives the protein CASSQDLMRINEKLFF.

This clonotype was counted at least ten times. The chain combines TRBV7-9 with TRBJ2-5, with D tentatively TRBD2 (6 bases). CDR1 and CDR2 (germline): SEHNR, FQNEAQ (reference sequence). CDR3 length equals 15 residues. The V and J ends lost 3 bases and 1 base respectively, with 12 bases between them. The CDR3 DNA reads TGTGCCAGCAGCTTTTCCGGGAGTTCCCAAGAGACCCAGTACTTC. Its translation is CASSFSGSSQETQYF.

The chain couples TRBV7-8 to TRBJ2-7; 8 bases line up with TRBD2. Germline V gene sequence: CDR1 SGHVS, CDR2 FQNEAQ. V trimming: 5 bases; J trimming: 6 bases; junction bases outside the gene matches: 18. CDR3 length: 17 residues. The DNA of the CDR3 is TGTGCCAGCAGCGAGGGACTAGGTGGGGGGGGGCAGGTCGAGCAGTACTTC. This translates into CASSEGLGGGGQVEQYF.